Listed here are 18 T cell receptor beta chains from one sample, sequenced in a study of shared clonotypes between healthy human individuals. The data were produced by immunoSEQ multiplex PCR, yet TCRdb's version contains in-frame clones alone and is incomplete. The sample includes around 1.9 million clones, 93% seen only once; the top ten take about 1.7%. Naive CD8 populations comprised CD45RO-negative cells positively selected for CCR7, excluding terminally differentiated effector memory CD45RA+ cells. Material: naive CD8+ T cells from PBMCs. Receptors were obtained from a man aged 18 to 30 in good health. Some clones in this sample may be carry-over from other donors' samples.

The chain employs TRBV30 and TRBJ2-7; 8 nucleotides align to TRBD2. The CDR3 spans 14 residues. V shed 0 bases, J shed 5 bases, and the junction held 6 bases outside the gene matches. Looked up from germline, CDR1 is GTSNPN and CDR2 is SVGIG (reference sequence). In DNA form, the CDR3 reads TGTGCCTGGAGTGTAGGAGCGGGAGTGGACGAGCAGTACTTC. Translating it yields CAWSVGAGVDEQYF.

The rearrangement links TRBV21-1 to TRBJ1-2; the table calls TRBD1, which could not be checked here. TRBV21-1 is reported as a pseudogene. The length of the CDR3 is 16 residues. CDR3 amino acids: CASSKGTCGQNYGYTF. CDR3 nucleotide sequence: TGTGCCAGCAGCAAAGGTACTTGCGGACAGAACTATGGCTACACCTTC.

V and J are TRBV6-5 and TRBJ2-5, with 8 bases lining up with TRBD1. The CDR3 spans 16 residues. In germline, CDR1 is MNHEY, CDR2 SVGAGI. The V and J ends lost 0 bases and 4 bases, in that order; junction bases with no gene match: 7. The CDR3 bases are TGTGCCAGCAGTTACTCTTACAGGGGGGTTGGAGAGACCCAGTACTTC. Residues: CASSYSYRGVGETQYF.

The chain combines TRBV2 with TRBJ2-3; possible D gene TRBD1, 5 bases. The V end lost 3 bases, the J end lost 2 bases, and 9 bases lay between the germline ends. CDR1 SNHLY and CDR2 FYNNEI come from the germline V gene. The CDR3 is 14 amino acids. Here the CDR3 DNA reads TGTGCCAGCAGTGACAGGGAAATCACAGATACGCAGTATTTT. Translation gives CASSDREITDTQYF.

The DNA for the CDR3 is TGTGCCAGCAGCCAACTCGAGTGGGAGAATGAGCAGTTCTTC. Encoded protein: CASSQLEWENEQFF. The chain is built from TRBV4-2 and TRBJ2-1; D is perhaps TRBD2 (5 bases). This CDR3 is built from 14 residues. V shed 2 bases and J shed 7 bases, with 12 bases lying between them. Germline CDR1 and CDR2: LGHNA and YNFKEQ.

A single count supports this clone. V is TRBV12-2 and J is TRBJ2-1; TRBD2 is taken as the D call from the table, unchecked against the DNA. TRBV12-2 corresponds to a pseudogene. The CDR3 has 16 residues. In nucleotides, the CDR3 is TGTGCAAGTCGCCTCCTGACTAGCGGGAGCTACAATGAGCAGTTCTTC. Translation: CASRLLTSGSYNEQFF.

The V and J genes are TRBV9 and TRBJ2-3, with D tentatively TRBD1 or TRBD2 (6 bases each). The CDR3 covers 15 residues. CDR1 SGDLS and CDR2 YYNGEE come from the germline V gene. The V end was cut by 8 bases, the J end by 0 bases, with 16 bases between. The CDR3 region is CASSRERGSTDTQYF. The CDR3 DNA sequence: TGTGCCAGTTCCCGGGAGAGGGGGAGCACAGATACGCAGTATTTT.

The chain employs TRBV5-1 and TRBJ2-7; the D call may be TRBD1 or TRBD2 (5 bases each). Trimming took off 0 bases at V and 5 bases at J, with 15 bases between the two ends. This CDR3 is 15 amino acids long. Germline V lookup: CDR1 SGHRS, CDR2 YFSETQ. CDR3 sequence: CASSLEGPFDDEQYF. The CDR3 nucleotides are TGCGCCAGCAGCTTGGAGGGACCCTTTGACGACGAGCAGTACTTC.

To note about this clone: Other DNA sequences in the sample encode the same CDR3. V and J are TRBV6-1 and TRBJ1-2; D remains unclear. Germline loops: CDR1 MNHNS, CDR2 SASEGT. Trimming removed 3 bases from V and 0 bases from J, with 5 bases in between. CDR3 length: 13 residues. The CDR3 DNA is TGTGCCAGCAGTGACAGACCTAACTATGGCTACACCTTC. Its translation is CASSDRPNYGYTF.

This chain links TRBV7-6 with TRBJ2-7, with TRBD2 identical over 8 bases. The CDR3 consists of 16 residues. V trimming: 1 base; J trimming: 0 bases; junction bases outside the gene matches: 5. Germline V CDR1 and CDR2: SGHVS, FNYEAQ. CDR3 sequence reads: CASSLDPGGSSYEQYF. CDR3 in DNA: TGTGCCAGCAGCTTAGATCCGGGGGGGAGCTCCTACGAGCAGTACTTC.

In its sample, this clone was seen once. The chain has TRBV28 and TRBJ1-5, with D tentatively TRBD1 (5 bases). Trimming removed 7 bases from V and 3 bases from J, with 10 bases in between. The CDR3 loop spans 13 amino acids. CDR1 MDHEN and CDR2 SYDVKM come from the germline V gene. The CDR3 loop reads CASTRGPNQPQHF. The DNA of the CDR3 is TGTGCCAGCACAAGGGGTCCCAATCAGCCCCAGCATTTT. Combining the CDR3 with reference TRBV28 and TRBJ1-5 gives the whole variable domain DVKVTQSSRYLVKRTGEKVFLECVQDMDHENMFWYRQDPGLGLRLIYFSYDVKMKEKGDIPEGYSVSREKKERFSLILESASTNQTSMYLCASTRGPNQPQHFGDGTRLSIL.

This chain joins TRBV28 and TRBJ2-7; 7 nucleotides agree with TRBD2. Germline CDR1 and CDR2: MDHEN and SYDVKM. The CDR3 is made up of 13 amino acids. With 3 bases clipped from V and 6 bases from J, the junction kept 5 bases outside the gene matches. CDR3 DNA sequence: TGTGCCAGCAGTTTCAGCGGGGACGGCGAGCAGTACTTC. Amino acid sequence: CASSFSGDGEQYF.

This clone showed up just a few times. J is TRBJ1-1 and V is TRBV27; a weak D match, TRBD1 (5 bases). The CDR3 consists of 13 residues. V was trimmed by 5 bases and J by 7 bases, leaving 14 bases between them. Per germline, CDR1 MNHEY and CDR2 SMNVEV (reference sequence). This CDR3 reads CASSPRGSGEAFF. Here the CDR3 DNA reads TGTGCCAGCAGTCCGCGGGGGTCCGGTGAAGCTTTCTTT.

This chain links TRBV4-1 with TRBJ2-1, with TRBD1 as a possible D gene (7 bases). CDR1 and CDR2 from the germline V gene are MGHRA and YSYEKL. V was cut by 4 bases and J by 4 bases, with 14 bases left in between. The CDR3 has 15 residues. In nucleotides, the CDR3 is TGCGCCAGCAGCCCTCGGGCAGGGGGGTACAATGAGCAGTTCTTC. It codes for CASSPRAGGYNEQFF.

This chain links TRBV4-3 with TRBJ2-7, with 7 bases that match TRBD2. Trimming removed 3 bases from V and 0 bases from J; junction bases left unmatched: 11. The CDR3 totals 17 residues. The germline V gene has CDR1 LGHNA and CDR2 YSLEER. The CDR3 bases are TGCGCCAGCAGCCATACCCCTTGGGGGGGGAGCTCCTACGAGCAGTACTTC. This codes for CASSHTPWGGSSYEQYF.

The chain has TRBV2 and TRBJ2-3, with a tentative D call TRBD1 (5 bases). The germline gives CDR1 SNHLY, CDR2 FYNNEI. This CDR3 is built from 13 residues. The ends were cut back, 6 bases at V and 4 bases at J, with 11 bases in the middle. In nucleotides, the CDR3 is TGTGCCAGCAGGGCCAGGGTTGCAGATACGCAGTATTTT. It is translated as CASRARVADTQYF.

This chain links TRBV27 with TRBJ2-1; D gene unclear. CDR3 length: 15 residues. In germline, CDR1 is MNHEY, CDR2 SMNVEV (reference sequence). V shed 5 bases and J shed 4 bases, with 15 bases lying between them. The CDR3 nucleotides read TGTGCCAGCAGTCCCCGGCCGTTGGGGTACAATGAGCAGTTCTTC. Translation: CASSPRPLGYNEQFF.

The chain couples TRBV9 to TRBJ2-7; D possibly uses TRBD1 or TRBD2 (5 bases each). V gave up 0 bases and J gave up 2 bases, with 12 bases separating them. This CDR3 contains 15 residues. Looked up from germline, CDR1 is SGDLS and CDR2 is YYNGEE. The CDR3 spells CASSVGGVPTYEQYF. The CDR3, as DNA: TGTGCCAGCAGCGTAGGAGGGGTACCCACCTACGAGCAGTACTTC.